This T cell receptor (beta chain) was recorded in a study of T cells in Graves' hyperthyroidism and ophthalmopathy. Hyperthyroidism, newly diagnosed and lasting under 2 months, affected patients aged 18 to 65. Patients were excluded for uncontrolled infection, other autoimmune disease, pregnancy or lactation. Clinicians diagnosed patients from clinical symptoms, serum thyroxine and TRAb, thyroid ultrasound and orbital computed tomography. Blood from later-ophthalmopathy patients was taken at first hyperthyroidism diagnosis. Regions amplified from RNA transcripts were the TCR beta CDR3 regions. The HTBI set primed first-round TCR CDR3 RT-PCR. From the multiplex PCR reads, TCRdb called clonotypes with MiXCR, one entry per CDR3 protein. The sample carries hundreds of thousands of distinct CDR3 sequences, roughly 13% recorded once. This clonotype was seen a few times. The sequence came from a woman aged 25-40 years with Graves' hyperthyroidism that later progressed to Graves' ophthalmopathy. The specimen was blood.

Here the CDR3 reads CASASVTGPSGNTIYF. The CDR3 DNA follows: TGTGCCAGCGCCTCGGTCACAGGGCCCTCTGGAAACACCATATATTTT. The J gene is TRBJ1-3, the V gene TRBV5-5; TRBD1 might be the D (6 bases). Germline loops: CDR1 SGHKS, CDR2 YYEKEE (reference sequence). V lost 7 bases to trimming and J lost 0 bases, with 17 bases between them. This CDR3 is built from 16 residues.